This TCR beta chain stems from a study of T-cell reconstitution after alpha-beta-depleted transplantation in children. During its preparation, the TCRbeta library received unique molecular identifiers. In TCRdb, the PCR reads were re-called with MiXCR into one record per CDR3 protein. The data contain around 250,000 distinct CDR3 sequences, 9.9% of them singletons. Germline CDR1 reads DFQATT; CDR2 reads SNEGSKA (reference sequence). Trimming took off 3 bases at V and 1 base at J, with 11 bases between the two ends. The CDR3 covers 14 residues. The input for sequencing was PBMCs from the stem cell graft donor, taken from the stem cell graft. This clonotype originated in a human donor who donated a stem cell graft to a child with SCID. V usage is TRBV20-1 and J usage is TRBJ2-3, with D perhaps TRBD1 (6 bases). The DNA for the CDR3 is TGCAGTGCTAGTTACAGGGTTGGCACAGATACGCAGTATTTT. It translates to CSASYRVGTDTQYF.